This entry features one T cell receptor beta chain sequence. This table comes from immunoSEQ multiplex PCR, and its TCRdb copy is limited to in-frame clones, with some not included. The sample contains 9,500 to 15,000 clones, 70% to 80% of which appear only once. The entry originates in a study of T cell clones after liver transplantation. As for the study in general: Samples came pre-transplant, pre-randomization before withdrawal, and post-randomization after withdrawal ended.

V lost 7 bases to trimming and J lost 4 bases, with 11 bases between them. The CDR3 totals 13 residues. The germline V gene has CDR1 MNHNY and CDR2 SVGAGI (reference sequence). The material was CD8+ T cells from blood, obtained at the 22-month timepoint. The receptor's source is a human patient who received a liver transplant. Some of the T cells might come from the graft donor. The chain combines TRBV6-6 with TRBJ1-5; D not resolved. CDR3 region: CASTWGRNQPQHF. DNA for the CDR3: TGTGCCAGCACCTGGGGTCGAAATCAGCCCCAGCATTTT.